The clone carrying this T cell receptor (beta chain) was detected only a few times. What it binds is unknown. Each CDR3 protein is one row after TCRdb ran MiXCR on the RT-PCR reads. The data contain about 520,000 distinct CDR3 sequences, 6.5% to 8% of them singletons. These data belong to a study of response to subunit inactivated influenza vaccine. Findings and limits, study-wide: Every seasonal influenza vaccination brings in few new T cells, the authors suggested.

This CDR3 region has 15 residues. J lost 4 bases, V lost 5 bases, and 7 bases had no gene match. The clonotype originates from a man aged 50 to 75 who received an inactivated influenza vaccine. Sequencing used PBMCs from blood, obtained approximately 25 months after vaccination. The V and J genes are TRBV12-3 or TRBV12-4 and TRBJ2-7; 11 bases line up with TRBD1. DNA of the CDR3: TGTGCCAGCAGTCTGGGACAGGGGGGCCTTTACGAGCAGTACTTC. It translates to CASSLGQGGLYEQYF.